The 12 T cell receptor beta chains given below trace back to one sample, sequenced in a study of cytomegalovirus exposure and HLA in healthy donors. PCR primers comprised 60 Vbeta and 13 Jbeta primers. Measured with immunoSEQ multiplex PCR; TCRdb has only the in-frame clones, and not every one. The sample carries more than 95,000 clones, 83% recorded once. The sample taken for sequencing was PBMCs. These TCRs come from a man aged 18 to 29 in good health and CMV-seropositive.

V and J are TRBV2 and TRBJ1-2; 7 positions agree with TRBD1. V lost 7 bases and J lost 7; bases outside the gene matches: 6. There are 12 residues in the CDR3. Germline CDR1 is SNHLY and CDR2 is FYNNEI. The CDR3 bases are TGTGCCAGCAATCCAGGGGGTTCTGGCTACACCTTC. This sequence encodes CASNPGGSGYTF.

This rearrangement joins TRBV12-5 to TRBJ2-1, with D possibly being TRBD1 (5 bases). With 0 bases removed from V and 6 bases from J, the gap between germline ends came to 18 bases. Germline assignment: CDR1 LGHNT and CDR2 FRNRAP. The CDR3 sequence is 17 residues long. The CDR3 here is CASGLVVTGQWGNEQFF. In DNA form, the CDR3 reads TGTGCTAGTGGTTTGGTGGTTACAGGTCAATGGGGCAATGAGCAGTTCTTC.

The chain couples TRBV30 to TRBJ2-2; 7 bases are a match to TRBD1. The J segment lost 5 bases and the V segment lost 1 base, leaving 7 bases of the junction unmatched. The length of the CDR3 is 15 residues. Per germline, CDR1 GTSNPN and CDR2 SVGIG (reference sequence). CDR3 residues: CAWSGPGQQTGELFF. In DNA, the CDR3 is TGTGCCTGGAGTGGCCCGGGACAGCAAACCGGGGAGCTGTTTTTT. The complete variable domain, with remaining parts taken from reference TRBV30 and TRBJ2-2, reads SQTIHQWPATLVQPVGSPLSLECTVEGTSNPNLYWYRQAAGRGLQLLFYSVGIGQISSEVPQNLSASRPQDRQFILSSKKLLLSDSGFYLCAWSGPGQQTGELFFGEGSRLTVL.

This clone was recorded only once. This chain links TRBV5-6 with TRBJ1-2, with D possibly TRBD1 on 6 matching bases. Germline V gene data show CDR1 as SGHDT and CDR2 as YYEEEE. Trimming cost V 4 bases and J 4 bases, with 20 bases left between them. The length of the CDR3 is 16 residues. The CDR3 protein is CASSAGAGGRIYGYTF. CDR3 nucleotide sequence: TGTGCCAGCAGCGCCGGTGCGGGGGGCAGGATCTATGGCTACACCTTC.

The V gene is TRBV30, the J gene TRBJ1-2; maybe TRBD1 (5 bases). The CDR3 is made up of 12 amino acids. The ends were cut back, 3 bases at V and 2 bases at J, with 7 bases in the middle. Germline V CDR1 and CDR2: GTSNPN, SVGIG (reference sequence). The chain's CDR3 is CAWRDRNYGYTF. The CDR3 region has the DNA TGTGCCTGGAGAGACAGAAACTATGGCTACACCTTC.

The chain couples TRBV2 to TRBJ1-4, with 9 bases identical to TRBD1. The CDR3 spans 18 residues. The J segment lost 0 bases and the V segment lost 5 bases, leaving 10 bases of the junction unmatched. CDR1 SNHLY and CDR2 FYNNEI come from the germline V gene. The chain's CDR3 is CASSPPGQGVATNEKLFF. As DNA, the CDR3 is TGTGCCAGCAGTCCTCCGGGACAGGGTGTAGCAACTAATGAAAAACTGTTTTTT. Supplemented by reference TRBV2 and TRBJ1-4, the full variable domain reads EPEVTQTPSHQVTQMGQEVILRCVPISNHLYFYWYRQILGQKVEFLVSFYNNEISEKSEIFDDQFSVERPDGSNFTLKIRSTKLEDSAMYFCASSPPGQGVATNEKLFFGSGTQLSVL.

This sequence joins TRBV2 and TRBJ2-3; 8 bases agree with TRBD1. Germline trimming cut 10 bases from V and 4 bases from J; bases unmatched to any gene: 4. Germline V CDR1 and CDR2: SNHLY, FYNNEI. The CDR3 is made up of 12 amino acids. CDR3 sequence: CATRQGSDTQYF. CDR3 DNA: TGTGCCACCCGACAGGGGTCAGATACGCAGTATTTT.

The genes are TRBV7-6 and TRBJ2-7; 8 bases agree with TRBD1. Trimming took 1 base from V and 3 from J; bases not matched to a gene: 5. The CDR3 consists of 15 residues. Germline V gene sequence: CDR1 SGHVS, CDR2 FNYEAQ. This CDR3 is CASSLGQGPSYEQYF. Written as DNA, the CDR3 is TGTGCCAGCAGCTTAGGACAGGGGCCAAGCTACGAGCAGTACTTC. Combining the CDR3 with reference TRBV7-6 and TRBJ2-7 gives the whole variable domain GAGVSQSPRYKVTKRGQDVALRCDPISGHVSLYWYRQALGQGPEFLTYFNYEAQQDKSGLPNDRFSAERPEGSISTLTIQRTEQRDSAMYRCASSLGQGPSYEQYFGPGTRLTVT.

V usage is TRBV2 and J usage is TRBJ2-1, with D possibly being TRBD1 (6 bases). V lost 10 bases and J lost 3, with 13 bases in between. The CDR3 covers 13 residues. CDR1 SNHLY and CDR2 FYNNEI come from the germline V gene. The CDR3 is CAIQEDSYNEQFF. Written as DNA, the CDR3 is TGTGCCATCCAGGAGGACAGCTACAATGAGCAGTTCTTC.

This clone was observed a few times. The rearrangement links TRBV5-1 to TRBJ2-5, with TRBD2 as a possible D gene (7 bases). CDR1 is SGHRS and CDR2 is YFSETQ in the germline V gene. Trimming took 4 bases from V and 4 from J, leaving 14 bases between them. This CDR3 has 14 residues. The CDR3: CASSPGGGLETQYF. The CDR3 DNA reads TGCGCCAGCAGCCCGGGGGGCGGTTTAGAGACCCAGTACTTC.

The chain joins TRBV25-1 to TRBJ1-1, with 7 positions matching TRBD1. CDR3 length: 16 amino acids. With V trimmed by 7 bases and J by 1 base, 12 bases remained unmatched. The V gene's germline CDR1 is MGHDK and CDR2 SYGVNS. Here the CDR3 reads CASISRGRQGNTEAFF. CDR3 DNA: TGTGCCAGCATCTCGAGAGGGCGACAGGGGAACACTGAAGCTTTCTTT. The full variable domain, its missing parts supplied by reference TRBV25-1 and TRBJ1-1, is EADIYQTPRYLVIGTGKKITLECSQTMGHDKMYWYQQDPGMELHLIHYSYGVNSTEKGDLSSESTVSRIRTEHFPLTLESARPSHTSQYLCASISRGRQGNTEAFFGQGTRLTVV.

This chain joins TRBV15 and TRBJ1-5; D gene unclear. This CDR3 comprises 18 residues. Trimming left V 3 bases short and J 1 base short, with 19 bases between. CDR1 is LNHNV, CDR2 YYDKDF, per germline (reference sequence). The CDR3 DNA reads TGTGCCACCAGCAGGAGAGTTGGTGGCCTAGGAAGCAATCAGCCCCAGCATTTT. Residues: CATSRRVGGLGSNQPQHF.